This T cell receptor beta chain was sequenced for a study of blood T cell repertoires in COVID-19. Study background: Samples taken during acute and convalescent COVID-19 were collected in the United States, Italy and Spain. In each case, the material was cDNA or gDNA derived from T cells, B-cell-depleted T cells, or PBMCs.

Clones were read by immunoSEQ multiplex PCR, and TCRdb kept only the in-frame ones, dropping some. The sample lists some 200,000 clones, roughly 80% occurring once. Only one count was recorded for this clone. V was shortened by 10 bases and J by 3 bases, with 18 bases between the two germline ends. The CDR3 sequence is 15 residues long. Germline values: CDR1 LNHDA, CDR2 SQIVND (reference sequence). The sample comprised PBMCs or T cells enriched from blood (not recorded which). The receptor comes from a woman in her fifties or sixties with acute COVID-19. The rearrangement uses TRBV19 and TRBJ2-2; D perhaps matches TRBD1 (5 bases). Here the CDR3 DNA reads TGTGCCACTGTGGGGCTATCCCCGGACACCGGGGAGCTGTTTTTT. As protein: CATVGLSPDTGELFF. The full variable domain, in which reference TRBV19 and TRBJ2-2 provide the parts outside the CDR3, is DGGITQSPKYLFRKEGQNVTLSCEQNLNHDAMYWYRQDPGQGLRLIYYSQIVNDFQKGDIAEGYSVSREKKESFPLTVTSAQKNPTAFYLCATVGLSPDTGELFFGEGSRLTVL.